A selection of T cell receptor beta chains follows, all from one sample in a study of blood T cell repertoires in COVID-19. Sequenced by immunoSEQ multiplex PCR; TCRdb stores in-frame clones only, minus some. Of about 240,000 clones listed, roughly 86% are singletons. The sequenced sample was peripheral blood. Receptors originate from a woman aged 50 to 60 with COVID-19, enrolled during active disease. CDR3s include the opening cysteine and the closing phenylalanine or tryptophan. D genes are given only for firm matches. Clone size is stated in some rows and not others, as once, few, many or a class when expanded.

d_call cdr3_length j_call clone_size v_call cdr3_aa cdr3_nt
TRBD1 13 TRBJ1-2 - TRBV12-3/TRBV12-4 CASSFGTGFGYTF TGTGCCAGCAGTTTCGGGACAGGTTTTGGCTACACCTTC
TRBD1 15 TRBJ1-3 - TRBV4-3 CASSQGRQGRNTIYF TGCGCCAGCAGCCAAGGTCGACAGGGGCGAAACACCATATATTTT
- 13 TRBJ1-5 - TRBV2 CASRGDSNQPQHF TGTGCCAGCAGGGGAGACAGCAATCAGCCCCAGCATTTT
- 14 TRBJ1-3 - TRBV7-2 CASSPGGARNTIYF TGTGCCAGCAGCCCTGGGGGGGCAAGGAACACCATATATTTT
TRBD2 15 TRBJ2-1 - TRBV7-3 CASSLQRGPYNEQFF TGTGCCAGCAGCTTACAGCGGGGGCCTTACAATGAGCAGTTCTTC
- 15 TRBJ2-1 - TRBV7-2 CASSLGPGLHNEQFF TGTGCCAGCAGCTTAGGCCCCGGGTTACACAATGAGCAGTTCTTC
TRBD1 14 TRBJ1-2 - TRBV3-1/TRBV3-2 CASSQSDRDSGYTF TGTGCCAGCAGCCAATCGGACAGGGATTCTGGCTACACCTTC
TRBD1 15 TRBJ2-7 - TRBV7-2 CASSSQTGEGYEQYF TGTGCCAGCAGCTCCCAAACAGGGGAAGGGTACGAGCAGTACTTC
- 16 TRBJ2-2 - TRBV24-1 CATSDRTHPNTGELFF TGTGCCACCAGTGATCGCACACACCCGAACACCGGGGAGCTGTTTTTT
TRBD1 15 TRBJ2-1 - TRBV5-4 CASSSGTGSYNEQFF TGTGCCAGCAGCTCCGGGACAGGATCCTACAATGAGCAGTTCTTC
- 15 TRBJ2-3 - TRBV5-5 CASSLVPGSTDTQYF TGTGCCAGCAGCTTGGTCCCGGGGAGCACAGATACGCAGTATTTT
- 11 TRBJ1-4 - TRBV12-3/TRBV12-4 CASSPGEKLFF TGTGCCAGCAGTCCGGGTGAAAAACTGTTTTTT
- 17 TRBJ2-7 once TRBV7-9 CASSLGNLDRKVIEQYF TGTGCCAGCAGCCTCGGGAACTTAGACAGGAAGGTAATCGAGCAGTACTTC
- 16 TRBJ2-3 - TRBV19 CASSIGPTVNTDTQYF TGTGCCAGTAGTATAGGGCCGACAGTTAACACAGATACGCAGTATTTT
TRBD1 13 TRBJ1-2 once TRBV7-2 CASSTGQGLSYTF TGTGCCAGCAGCACAGGACAGGGACTGAGCTACACCTTC
- 15 TRBJ2-7 - TRBV15 CATSRSGSTAYEQYF TGTGCCACCAGCAGGTCCGGGTCAACGGCTTACGAGCAGTACTTC
- 15 TRBJ2-7 - TRBV4-3 CASSQASGVAYEQYF TGCGCCAGCAGCCAAGCGTCAGGGGTCGCCTACGAGCAGTACTTC
- 14 TRBJ2-2 - TRBV14 CASSQGGGQRELFF TGTGCCAGCAGCCAGGGGGGAGGTCAACGGGAGCTGTTTTTT
TRBD2 15 TRBJ2-1 - TRBV19 CASSTRLAGRDEQFF TGTGCCAGTAGTACAAGACTAGCGGGGAGGGATGAGCAGTTCTTC
TRBD1 15 TRBJ1-5 - TRBV9 CASSPRQGLNQPQHF TGTGCCAGCAGCCCAAGACAGGGACTTAATCAGCCCCAGCATTTT
- 13 TRBJ2-2 - TRBV12-3/TRBV12-4 CASRVVNTGELFF TGTGCCAGCAGGGTAGTGAACACCGGGGAGCTGTTTTTT
- 16 TRBJ1-1 - TRBV19 CASSFAPGQSNTEAFF TGTGCCAGTAGCTTCGCCCCGGGACAATCGAACACTGAAGCTTTCTTT
TRBD1 14 TRBJ1-2 - TRBV5-1 CASSSTGTGDGYTF TGCGCCAGCAGCTCGACCGGGACAGGGGATGGCTACACCTTC
TRBD1 14 TRBJ1-2 - TRBV6-1 CASSERLQGQGYTF TGTGCCAGCAGTGAAAGGCTACAGGGGCAGGGCTACACCTTC
- 13 TRBJ1-2 - TRBV19 CASSTTGGGGYTF TGTGCCAGTAGTACGACAGGAGGTGGTGGCTACACCTTC
- 14 TRBJ1-1 - TRBV5-1 CASSYANLNTEAFF TGCGCCAGCAGCTACGCTAACCTAAACACTGAAGCTTTCTTT
- 14 TRBJ2-2 - TRBV19 CASVNLGGTGELFF TGTGCCAGTGTGAATCTGGGGGGCACCGGGGAGCTGTTTTTT
TRBD2 18 TRBJ2-2 - TRBV6-2/TRBV6-3 CASSSRGGGARLTGELFF TGTGCCAGCAGTTCGAGAGGCGGGGGGGCCAGGCTCACCGGGGAGCTGTTTTTT
TRBD2 15 TRBJ2-3 - TRBV9 CASAFSGERTDTQYF TGTGCCAGCGCCTTTAGCGGGGAGCGCACAGATACGCAGTATTTT
- 13 TRBJ1-1 - TRBV2 CASPGGEVTEAFF TGTGCCAGCCCGGGGGGAGAAGTTACTGAAGCTTTCTTT
TRBD1 14 TRBJ1-4 once TRBV7-8 CASSSLQGNEKLFF TGTGCCAGCAGCTCCTTACAGGGGAATGAAAAACTGTTTTTT
- 15 TRBJ1-5 - TRBV6-5 CASRVSGAGNQPQHF TGTGCCAGCAGAGTGTCAGGGGCCGGCAATCAGCCCCAGCATTTT
- 14 TRBJ1-5 once TRBV27 CASSFGGTRQPQHF TGTGCCAGCAGTTTTGGAGGGACGCGTCAGCCCCAGCATTTT
TRBD2 16 TRBJ2-7 few TRBV30 CAWSVRGLALRDEQYF TGTGCCTGGAGTGTACGAGGACTAGCCCTTAGAGACGAGCAGTACTTC
- 16 TRBJ1-6 once TRBV19 CASSIAGNSGNSPLHF TGTGCCAGTAGTATAGCGGGGAACTCGGGAAATTCACCCCTCCACTTT
- 15 TRBJ2-1 - TRBV6-5 CASRRGGSSYNEQFF TGTGCCAGCAGAAGGGGGGGGAGCTCCTACAATGAGCAGTTCTTC
- 11 TRBJ1-5 - TRBV9 CASGENQPQHF TGTGCCAGCGGAGAGAATCAGCCCCAGCATTTT
TRBD2 17 TRBJ2-3 - TRBV28 CASSPTLAGTSTDTQYF TGTGCCAGCAGTCCGACACTAGCGGGGACTAGCACAGATACGCAGTATTTT
- 16 TRBJ1-4 once TRBV19 CASSIVRGATNEKLFF TGTGCCAGTAGTATAGTTCGCGGGGCAACTAATGAAAAACTGTTTTTT
TRBD1 15 TRBJ1-3 - TRBV28 CASLTLQGARNTIYF TGTGCCAGCCTCACATTACAGGGGGCGCGGAACACCATATATTTT
- 14 TRBJ1-5 once TRBV6-2/TRBV6-3 CASSFNRDNQPQHF TGTGCCAGCAGTTTTAACAGGGACAATCAGCCCCAGCATTTT
- 16 TRBJ2-1 - TRBV28 CASSLMVQGFKNEQFF TGTGCCAGCAGTCTTATGGTGCAGGGATTTAAGAATGAGCAGTTCTTC
- 13 TRBJ1-1 - TRBV9 CASSVGSRQQVTF TGTGCCAGCAGCGTAGGGTCCAGACAGCAGGTTACCTTT
TRBD1 16 TRBJ1-1 - TRBV25-1 CASSPRQGTGYTEAFF TGTGCCAGCAGTCCCCGACAGGGCACCGGGTACACTGAAGCTTTCTTT
- 15 TRBJ1-5 - TRBV6-1 CASSEAGGSYQPQHF TGTGCCAGCAGTGAAGCGGGAGGGTCCTACCAGCCCCAGCATTTT
TRBD1 14 TRBJ1-6 - TRBV7-9 CASSRDSENSPLHF TGTGCCAGCAGTCGGGACAGTGAGAATTCACCCCTCCACTTT
TRBD1 14 TRBJ2-7 - TRBV5-1 CASSLQGDAYEQYF TGCGCCAGCAGCTTACAGGGGGACGCGTACGAGCAGTACTTC
TRBD1 16 TRBJ2-7 - TRBV28 CASLTAHDRELYEQYF TGTGCCAGCCTAACCGCCCATGACAGGGAGCTCTACGAGCAGTACTTC
TRBD1 16 TRBJ2-7 - TRBV7-2 CASSPTGTGGSYEQYF TGTGCCAGCAGCCCCACCGGGACAGGGGGCTCCTACGAGCAGTACTTC
TRBD1 15 TRBJ1-2 - TRBV6-6 CASSFSGTGAYGYTF TGTGCCAGCAGTTTTTCCGGGACAGGGGCTTATGGCTACACCTTC
TRBD1 13 TRBJ1-2 - TRBV6-5 CASSPTGVYGYTF TGTGCCAGCAGTCCTACAGGGGTTTATGGCTACACCTTC